These 11 T cell receptor beta chains were sequenced from one sample in a study of blood T cell repertoires in COVID-19. TCRdb's table, derived via immunoSEQ multiplex PCR, lists solely in-frame clones and lacks some. The table has some 270,000 clones, approximately 88% seen once. Sequenced material: PBMCs or T cells enriched from blood (not recorded which). These receptors were obtained from a woman aged 35 to 49 who had recovered from COVID-19.

The V call is TRBV27, the J call TRBJ2-2; 8 nucleotides agree with TRBD2. Germline V CDR1 and CDR2: MNHEY, SMNVEV (reference sequence). V was pared by 6 bases and J by 2 bases, with 14 bases of the junction left unmatched. The CDR3 is 18 residues long. In nucleotides, the CDR3 is TGTGCCAGCAGACCACCGAGAAGCGGGAGCGAAAACACCGGGGAGCTGTTTTTT. Amino acids: CASRPPRSGSENTGELFF.

The sample holds a few counts of this clone. The V call is TRBV2, the J call TRBJ2-5; TRBD2 matches at 9 bases. V was pared by 5 bases and J by 1 base, with 2 bases of the junction left unmatched. CDR1 is SNHLY, CDR2 FYNNEI, per germline. The CDR3 totals 14 residues. CDR3 sequence reads: CASSKRGAQETQYF. In nucleotides, the CDR3 is TGTGCCAGCAGTAAGCGGGGGGCCCAAGAGACCCAGTACTTC.

The V gene is TRBV7-3, the J gene TRBJ2-2; unclear D gene. The germline gives CDR1 SGHTA, CDR2 FQGTGA. The CDR3 is 12 residues long. V lost 6 bases and J 5 bases, leaving 7 bases between the germline ends. The CDR3 DNA reads TGTGCCAGCAGTCCCCCTACCGGGGAGCTGTTTTTT. This encodes CASSPPTGELFF.

The chain links TRBV6-5 to TRBJ2-1; perhaps TRBD2 as D (6 bases). The germline V gene has CDR1 MNHEY and CDR2 SVGAGI. With 5 bases removed from V and 4 bases from J, the gap between germline ends came to 15 bases. The CDR3 loop spans 15 amino acids. CDR3 nucleotides: TGTGCCAGCAGTACGACTAGTCTGTCTTACAATGAGCAGTTCTTC. It codes for CASSTTSLSYNEQFF.

This clone was seen more than once but under ten times. The chain recombines TRBV9 with TRBJ1-1; D remains unclear. CDR3 length: 16 amino acids. Trimming pared 6 bases from V and 0 bases from J, leaving 18 bases between. The germline gives CDR1 SGDLS, CDR2 YYNGEE. The CDR3 protein is CASTPLYSSLNTEAFF. The CDR3 DNA reads TGTGCCAGCACCCCTCTCTACAGCAGTCTGAACACTGAAGCTTTCTTT.

This clone occurred once. The V call is TRBV12-3 or TRBV12-4, the J call TRBJ1-1, with TRBD1 as a possible D gene (6 bases). The length of the CDR3 is 13 residues. V was trimmed by 4 bases and J by 10 bases, leaving 16 bases between them. The CDR3 protein is CASSSTGTQLAFF. CDR3 sequence (DNA): TGTGCCAGCAGTTCAACAGGGACCCAACTAGCTTTCTTT.

V gene TRBV5-1 combines with J gene TRBJ1-2, with TRBD1 matching over 7 bases. The CDR3 runs 14 residues. Per the germline V gene, CDR1 is SGHRS and CDR2 is YFSETQ. V shed 4 bases and J 8 bases; nucleotides not matched to a gene: 11. Here the CDR3 reads CASSQGTDTGGYTF. The CDR3 nucleotides are TGCGCCAGCAGCCAGGGGACAGATACGGGAGGCTACACCTTC.

This chain joins TRBV5-1 and TRBJ2-7, with D possibly being TRBD1 (6 bases). The germline V gene has CDR1 SGHRS and CDR2 YFSETQ. Trimming shortened V by 0 bases and J by 0 bases, and 13 bases separated the two germline ends. The CDR3 consists of 16 residues. CDR3 nucleotide sequence: TGCGCCAGCAGCTTGGGGCAGGGGACGTTCTCCTACGAGCAGTACTTC. Its protein is CASSLGQGTFSYEQYF.

The J gene is TRBJ2-7, the V gene TRBV28; 13 nucleotides align to TRBD2. The CDR3 sequence is 15 residues long. The V and J ends lost 4 bases and 6 bases, in that order; junction bases with no gene match: 6. The germline CDR1 and CDR2 sequences are MDHEN and SYDVKM. The CDR3 spells CASSWTSGSLSEQYF. The CDR3 nucleotides are TGTGCCAGCAGTTGGACTAGCGGGAGTCTCAGCGAGCAGTACTTC.

The chain couples TRBV2 to TRBJ1-4, with TRBD1 matching over 10 bases. The CDR3 totals 14 residues. The trim removed 6 bases at V and 8 bases at J, leaving 6 bases unmatched. Per germline, CDR1 SNHLY and CDR2 FYNNEI. The CDR3 nucleotides are TGTGCCAGCAGAAGCCGGGACAGGGGCGAAAAACTGTTTTTT. It is translated as CASRSRDRGEKLFF.

This CDR3 is CASSLGQGGTEAFF. In DNA, the CDR3 is TGTGCCAGCAGCCTCGGACAGGGAGGGACTGAAGCTTTCTTT. This rearrangement joins TRBV11-3 to TRBJ1-1; 8 positions agree with TRBD1. Germline V gene lookup returns CDR1 SGHNT and CDR2 YENEEA. V dropped 5 bases and J dropped 5; count of bases not matched to a gene: 7. This CDR3 spans 14 amino acids.